Following are 26 T cell receptor beta chains from one sample sequenced in a study of shared clonotypes between healthy human individuals. Terminally differentiated effector memory CD45RA+ cells were excluded from the naive CD8 cells, which were CD45RO-negative and positively selected for CCR7. Profiling relied on immunoSEQ multiplex PCR, and the TCRdb table lists in-frame clones only, not all of them. The table shows just over 2,000,000 clones, with about 95% occurring only once. The sequenced material came from naive CD8+ T cells sorted from blood. Every receptor here comes from a man between 18 and 29 years old in good health.

The chain links TRBV9 to TRBJ2-4; 9 bases fit TRBD1. The CDR3 runs to 14 residues. The V segment lost 4 bases and the J segment 6 bases; nucleotides outside the gene matches: 5. Germline assignment: CDR1 SGDLS and CDR2 YYNGEE. In nucleotides, the CDR3 is TGTGCCAGCAGCACCGGACAGGGGCGAAACATTCAGTACTTC. Its translation is CASSTGQGRNIQYF.

The rearrangement joins TRBV6-1 to TRBJ1-2, with TRBD1 as a possible D gene (6 bases). The CDR3 loop spans 15 amino acids. V was clipped by 4 bases and J by 4 bases, with 16 bases between them. The germline gives CDR1 MNHNS, CDR2 SASEGT. The CDR3 spells CASSVGSGAGYGYTF. CDR3 sequence (DNA): TGTGCCAGCAGTGTGGGTTCGGGGGCGGGCTATGGCTACACCTTC.

The CDR3 spells CASSYQQGAYEQYF. In DNA, the CDR3 is TGCGCCAGCAGCTATCAACAGGGCGCCTACGAGCAGTACTTC. The chain joins TRBV4-3 to TRBJ2-7; the D gene is possibly TRBD1 (6 bases). V gave up 5 bases and J gave up 2 bases, with 13 bases separating them. Germline V gene sequence: CDR1 LGHNA, CDR2 YSLEER. The CDR3 consists of 14 residues.

The chain is built from TRBV6-6 and TRBJ1-1; maybe TRBD1 (6 bases). CDR3 length equals 12 residues. V was cut by 4 bases and J by 3 bases, with 6 bases left in between. Germline-derived CDR1 and CDR2 are MNHNY and SVGAGI (reference sequence). The CDR3 spells CASSWTDTEAFF. CDR3 bases: TGTGCCAGCAGTTGGACAGACACTGAAGCTTTCTTT.

J is TRBJ2-3 and V is TRBV7-9; the D gene could be TRBD1 or TRBD2 (5 bases each). CDR3 size: 16 residues. Trimming stripped 5 bases from V and 3 bases from J, with 18 bases between. CDR1 is SEHNR, CDR2 FQNEAQ, per germline (reference sequence). The CDR3: CASSPGTPIPTDTQYF. In nucleotides, the CDR3 is TGTGCCAGCAGCCCCGGGACCCCGATACCGACAGATACGCAGTATTTT. Full variable domain (missing parts from reference TRBV7-9 and TRBJ2-3): DTGVSQNPRHKITKRGQNVTFRCDPISEHNRLYWYRQTLGQGPEFLTYFQNEAQLEKSRLLSDRFSAERPKGSFSTLEIQRTEQGDSAMYLCASSPGTPIPTDTQYFGPGTRLTVL.

The chain joins TRBV27 to TRBJ2-7, with D perhaps TRBD1 (6 bases). V gave up 7 bases and J gave up 2 bases, with 18 bases separating them. Germline V gene data show CDR1 as MNHEY and CDR2 as SMNVEV (reference sequence). The CDR3 runs 15 residues. DNA for the CDR3: TGTGCCAGCACCCCCTCGGCCACAGGGCCCTACGAGCAGTACTTC. Its protein product is CASTPSATGPYEQYF.

The V call is TRBV7-6, the J call TRBJ2-7; possibly TRBD1 for D (6 bases). This CDR3 spans 12 amino acids. Looked up from germline, CDR1 is SGHVS and CDR2 is FNYEAQ. Trimming cost V 5 bases and J 6 bases, with 11 bases left between them. CDR3 sequence: CASSTQGTEQYF. In nucleotides, the CDR3 is TGTGCCAGCAGCACTCAGGGGACCGAGCAGTACTTC.

CDR3 region: CASSLPTSGYYNEQFF. CDR3 DNA: TGTGCCAGCAGCTTACCTACTAGCGGGTACTACAATGAGCAGTTCTTC. This chain links TRBV11-2 with TRBJ2-1; the match to TRBD2 covers 9 bases. Germline V gene sequence: CDR1 SGHAT, CDR2 FQNNGV. Losses at the gene ends were 2 bases for V and 3 bases for J; bases not matched to a gene: 5. The CDR3 is 16 residues long.

This chain uses TRBV27 with TRBJ2-7; D not resolved. Between the trimmed V and J ends, which lost 0 bases and 6 bases, there was a span of 15 bases. The CDR3 length is 15 residues. Germline lookup yields CDR1 MNHEY and CDR2 SMNVEV (reference sequence). The CDR3 region is CASSLSFEGPSEQYF. In DNA form, the CDR3 reads TGTGCCAGCAGTTTATCCTTCGAAGGCCCCTCCGAGCAGTACTTC.

On this clone: Other DNA sequences within the sample encode an identical CDR3. The chain uses TRBV6-6 and TRBJ2-5; D is undetermined. The CDR3 consists of 10 residues. Trimming cost V 4 bases and J 5 bases, with 2 bases left between them. The germline CDR1 and CDR2 sequences are MNHNY and SVGAGI (reference sequence). DNA of the CDR3: TGTGCCAGCAGTTCGGAGACCCAGTACTTC. This gives the protein CASSSETQYF.

The chain employs TRBV2 and TRBJ2-2, with a tentative D call TRBD2 (5 bases). Germline assignment: CDR1 SNHLY and CDR2 FYNNEI. The CDR3 is 14 amino acids. Deletions cut 3 bases from V and 3 bases from J, with 8 bases between. The CDR3 bases are TGTGCCAGCAGTGAGGTGCGGGACACCGGGGAGCTGTTTTTT. Translated, it gives CASSEVRDTGELFF.

This clone was recorded only once. The chain has TRBV30 and TRBJ2-3; D is undetermined. Trimming cost V 2 bases and J 5 bases, with 17 bases left between them. The CDR3 is 15 residues long. The germline V gene has CDR1 GTSNPN and CDR2 SVGIG (reference sequence). The CDR3 DNA sequence: TGTGCCTGGAGTTTAGAAGGAACGTTTAGAGATACGCAGTATTTT. This gives the protein CAWSLEGTFRDTQYF. Variable domain in full (rest from reference TRBV30 and TRBJ2-3): SQTIHQWPATLVQPVGSPLSLECTVEGTSNPNLYWYRQAAGRGLQLLFYSVGIGQISSEVPQNLSASRPQDRQFILSSKKLLLSDSGFYLCAWSLEGTFRDTQYFGPGTRLTVL.

The chain couples TRBV5-6 to TRBJ1-4, with 7 bases lining up with TRBD1. Germline CDR1 reads SGHDT; CDR2 reads YYEEEE. The CDR3 sequence is 17 residues long. After removal of 4 bases from V and 2 bases from J, the junction contained 11 bases not matched to a gene. The CDR3 here is CASSLAMTGSTNEKLFF. CDR3 DNA sequence: TGTGCCAGCAGCCTTGCCATGACAGGGAGCACTAATGAAAAACTGTTTTTT.

The chain uses TRBV18 and TRBJ2-2; D gene unclear. V was shortened by 0 bases and J by 6 bases, with 14 bases between the two germline ends. The V gene's germline CDR1 is KGHSH and CDR2 LQKENI. This CDR3 is 16 amino acids long. CDR3 in amino acids: CASSPPMGSPAGELFF. As DNA, the CDR3 is TGTGCCAGCTCACCACCAATGGGTAGCCCGGCCGGGGAGCTGTTTTTT.

The CDR3 is CASAGQGSGTDTQYF. Written as DNA, the CDR3 is TGTGCCAGCGCCGGACAGGGGTCGGGAACAGATACGCAGTATTTT. J is TRBJ2-3 and V is TRBV6-1, with TRBD1 identical over 9 bases. Germline CDR1 reads MNHNS; CDR2 reads SASEGT. The CDR3 loop spans 15 amino acids. The junction had 9 bases not matched to a gene; V was cut back by 8 bases and J by 3 bases.

The chain is built from TRBV6-5 and TRBJ1-5; TRBD1 aligns across 7 bases. CDR1 is MNHEY and CDR2 is SVGAGI in the germline V gene. J gave up 6 bases and V 3 bases, and 5 bases lay outside the gene matches. The CDR3 totals 14 residues. The chain's CDR3 is CASSYETGAQPQHF. For the CDR3, the DNA is TGTGCCAGCAGTTATGAAACAGGGGCTCAGCCCCAGCATTTT.

The rearrangement links TRBV27 to TRBJ2-7, with D unclear. Germline values: CDR1 MNHEY, CDR2 SMNVEV (reference sequence). Trimming took off 3 bases at V and 3 bases at J, with 9 bases between the two ends. The CDR3 is 13 residues long. CDR3 DNA: TGTGCCAGCAGTTTCAACGACGTCTACGAGCAGTACTTC. Translation: CASSFNDVYEQYF.

The chain uses TRBV10-1 and TRBJ2-7; 9 bases line up with TRBD1. Trimming took 5 bases from V and 3 from J; bases not matched to a gene: 11. Germline lookup yields CDR1 WNHNN and CDR2 SYGVQD (reference sequence). CDR3 length equals 16 residues. The CDR3 coding sequence is TGCGCCAGCAGTCCCGGTCCCGGGACAGGGTACTACGAGCAGTACTTC. Amino acid sequence: CASSPGPGTGYYEQYF.

A remark on this clone: Other nucleotide sequences from this sample produce the same CDR3. The chain links TRBV28 to TRBJ1-5; D remains unclear. The germline V gene encodes CDR1 MDHEN and CDR2 SYDVKM. The CDR3 is made up of 15 amino acids. V dropped 5 bases and J dropped 1 base, with 12 bases sitting between them. CDR3 residues: CASSLVGGSNQPQHF. The CDR3, as DNA: TGTGCCAGCAGTCTAGTCGGCGGAAGCAATCAGCCCCAGCATTTT.

The chain uses TRBV6-6 and TRBJ1-5; tentative D call: TRBD1 (5 bases). The V end lost 6 bases, the J end lost 1 base, and 16 bases lay between the germline ends. The CDR3 spans 16 residues. CDR1 MNHNY and CDR2 SVGAGI come from the germline V gene (reference sequence). The CDR3 DNA reads TGTGCCAGCAGCTCCGGCGGGGGGGGGAGCAATCAGCCCCAGCATTTT. The encoded protein is CASSSGGGGSNQPQHF.

The rearrangement links TRBV28 to TRBJ2-7; 9 positions agree with TRBD1. The CDR3 extends over 14 amino acids. V lost 4 bases to trimming and J lost 1 base; unmatched junction nucleotides: 2. CDR1 and CDR2 from the germline V gene are MDHEN and SYDVKM. In DNA form, the CDR3 reads TGTGCCAGCAGTTCGGACAGGGGTTCCTACGAGCAGTACTTC. Translated: CASSSDRGSYEQYF.

This clone was counted a single time. This rearrangement joins TRBV15 to TRBJ1-1; 8 nucleotides match TRBD1. The germline CDR1 and CDR2 sequences are LNHNV and YYDKDF (reference sequence). The CDR3 spans 14 residues. V lost 4 bases and J lost 7; bases outside the gene matches: 8. CDR3 sequence (DNA): TGTGCCACCAGCAACCCTATTGGACAGGGTGAAGCTTTCTTT. Translated: CATSNPIGQGEAFF.

The chain has TRBV5-6 and TRBJ2-3, with a tentative D call TRBD2 (6 bases). The CDR3 is 17 residues long. Germline CDR1 SGHDT, CDR2 YYEEEE. Trimming shortened V by 0 bases and J by 0 bases, and 14 bases separated the two germline ends. The CDR3 DNA sequence: TGTGCCAGCAGCTTGGACCTTACCAGCGGGAGCACAGATACGCAGTATTTT. Translated, it gives CASSLDLTSGSTDTQYF.

The chain recombines TRBV29-1 with TRBJ1-2; 11 bases line up with TRBD1. This CDR3 has 14 amino acids. J gave up 8 bases and V 3 bases, and 8 bases lay outside the gene matches. In germline, CDR1 is SQVTM, CDR2 ANQGSEA. The CDR3 here is CSVDAGQGAGGYTF. The CDR3 DNA reads as TGCAGCGTTGATGCCGGACAGGGGGCGGGAGGCTACACCTTC. Full variable domain (rest looked up from reference TRBV29-1 and TRBJ1-2): SAVISQKPSRDICQRGTSLTIQCQVDSQVTMMFWYRQQPGQSLTLIATANQGSEATYESGFVIDKFPISRPNLTFSTLTVSNMSPEDSSIYLCSVDAGQGAGGYTFGSGTRLTVV.

This clone was counted a single time. The genes are TRBV7-9 and TRBJ2-7; the D is unclear. Germline loops: CDR1 SEHNR, CDR2 FQNEAQ (reference sequence). V lost 5 bases, J lost 0 bases, and 11 bases lay in between. CDR3 length equals 14 residues. For the CDR3, the DNA is TGTGCCAGCAGCACCACGGAGCCCTCCTACGAGCAGTACTTC. It encodes CASSTTEPSYEQYF.

V and J are TRBV7-8 and TRBJ1-6; 9 nucleotides align to TRBD1. CDR1 is SGHVS, CDR2 FQNEAQ, per germline. The CDR3 sequence is 14 residues long. J gave up 8 bases and V 3 bases, and 2 bases lay outside the gene matches. The CDR3 loop reads CASSLGTGYSPLHF. In DNA form, the CDR3 reads TGTGCCAGCAGCTTGGGGACAGGGTATTCACCCCTCCACTTT.